These 2 T cell receptor beta chains were all obtained from the same sample, sequenced in a study of patients with pleural tuberculosis. TCRdb itself ran the reads through MiXCR, one entry per CDR3 protein. The sample lists 45,000 to 55,000 distinct CDR3 sequences, around 6.7% occurring once. Receptors originate from a human donor with pleural tuberculosis.

The sample holds many counts of this clonotype. The V gene is TRBV3-1, the J gene TRBJ1-1, with unresolved D. Germline V gene data show CDR1 as LGHDT and CDR2 as YNNKEL (reference sequence). The germline V and J ends were trimmed by 1 base and 7 bases, with 13 bases remaining between them. This CDR3 has 14 residues. The CDR3 reads CASSQGGWAGEAFF. CDR3 DNA: TGTGCCAGCAGCCAAGGTGGTTGGGCAGGTGAAGCTTTCTTT.

This clonotype was found many times. The chain is built from TRBV27 and TRBJ2-7; unclear D gene. The V gene's germline CDR1 is MNHEY and CDR2 SMNVEV (reference sequence). Trimming removed 0 bases at V and 3 bases at J, with 6 bases between. This CDR3 contains 13 residues. The CDR3 reads CASSLSTGYEQYF. The CDR3, as DNA: TGTGCCAGCAGTTTATCGACCGGCTACGAGCAGTACTTC.